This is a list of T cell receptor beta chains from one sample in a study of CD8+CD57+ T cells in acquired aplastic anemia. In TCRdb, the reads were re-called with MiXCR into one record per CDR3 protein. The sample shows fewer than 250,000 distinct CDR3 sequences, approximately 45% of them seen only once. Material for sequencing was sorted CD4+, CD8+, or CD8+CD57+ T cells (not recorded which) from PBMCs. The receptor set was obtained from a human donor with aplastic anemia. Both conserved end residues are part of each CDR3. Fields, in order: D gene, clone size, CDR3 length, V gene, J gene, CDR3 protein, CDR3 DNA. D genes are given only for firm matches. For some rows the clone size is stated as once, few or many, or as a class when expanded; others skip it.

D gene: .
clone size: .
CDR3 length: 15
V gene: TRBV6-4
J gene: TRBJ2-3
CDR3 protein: CASSDSNSGVDTQYF
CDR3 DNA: TGTGCCAGCAGTGACTCGAACTCTGGGGTCGATACGCAGTATTTT

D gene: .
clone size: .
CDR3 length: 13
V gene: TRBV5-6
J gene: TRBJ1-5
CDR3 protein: CASSWGRGQPQHF
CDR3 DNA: TGTGCCAGCAGCTGGGGGAGAGGTCAGCCCCAGCATTTT

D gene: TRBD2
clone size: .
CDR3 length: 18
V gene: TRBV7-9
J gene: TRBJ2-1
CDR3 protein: CASSPGLAGEGSYNEQFF
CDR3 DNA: TGTGCCAGCAGCCCGGGACTAGCGGGAGAAGGATCCTACAATGAGCAGTTCTTC

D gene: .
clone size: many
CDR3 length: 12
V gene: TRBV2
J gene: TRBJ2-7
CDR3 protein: CASRGRVSEQYF
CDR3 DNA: TGTGCCAGCAGGGGCAGGGTGAGCGAGCAGTACTTC

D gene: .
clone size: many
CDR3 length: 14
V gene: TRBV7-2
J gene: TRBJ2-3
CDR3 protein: CASSLAGGPNTQYF
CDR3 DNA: TGTGCCAGCAGCTTAGCGGGGGGGCCAAATACGCAGTATTTT

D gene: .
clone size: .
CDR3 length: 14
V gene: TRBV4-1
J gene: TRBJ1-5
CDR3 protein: CASSQGTSNQPQHF
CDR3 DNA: TGTGCCAGCAGCCAAGGGACTAGCAATCAGCCCCAGCATTTT

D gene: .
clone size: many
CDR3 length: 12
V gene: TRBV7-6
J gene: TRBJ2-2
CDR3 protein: CASSSPLGELFF
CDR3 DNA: TGTGCCAGCAGCTCGCCCCTAGGGGAGCTGTTTTTT

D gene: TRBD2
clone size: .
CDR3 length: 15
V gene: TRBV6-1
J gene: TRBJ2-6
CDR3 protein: CASSPSGSGANVLTF
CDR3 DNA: TGTGCCAGCAGTCCTAGCGGCTCTGGGGCCAACGTCCTGACTTTC

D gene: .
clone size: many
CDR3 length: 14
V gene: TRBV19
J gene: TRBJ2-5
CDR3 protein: CASSTLIRLGTQYF
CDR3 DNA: TGTGCCAGTAGTACCCTGATACGCCTCGGGACCCAGTACTTC

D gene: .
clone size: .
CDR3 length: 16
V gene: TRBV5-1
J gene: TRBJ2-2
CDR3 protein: CASRRFDGPNTGELFF
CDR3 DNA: TGCGCCAGCAGGAGGTTCGACGGCCCGAACACTGGGGAGCTGTTTTTT

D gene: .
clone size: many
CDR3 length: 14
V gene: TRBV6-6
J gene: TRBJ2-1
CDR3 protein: CASSYYKTYNEQFF
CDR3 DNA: TGTGCCAGCAGTTACTACAAAACCTACAATGAGCAGTTCTTC

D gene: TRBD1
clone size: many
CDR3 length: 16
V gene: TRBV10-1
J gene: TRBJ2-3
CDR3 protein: CASSERVTGGSDTQYF
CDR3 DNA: TGCGCCAGCAGTGAGAGGGTGACAGGGGGCTCAGATACGCAGTATTTT

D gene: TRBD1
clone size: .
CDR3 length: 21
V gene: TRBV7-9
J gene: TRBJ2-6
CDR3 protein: CASSQDQGDSPGLSGANVLTF
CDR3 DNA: TGCGCCAGCAGCCAAGATCAAGGGGACAGTCCCGGCCTCTCTGGGGCCAACGTCCTGACTTTC

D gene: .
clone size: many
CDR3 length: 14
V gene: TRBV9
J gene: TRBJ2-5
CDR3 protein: CASSETRGQETQYF
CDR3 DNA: TGTGCCAGCAGCGAGACTAGGGGGCAAGAGACCCAGTACTTC

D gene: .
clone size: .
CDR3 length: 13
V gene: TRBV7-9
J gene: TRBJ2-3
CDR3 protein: CASSPSDTDTQYF
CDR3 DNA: TGTGCCAGCAGCCCGAGCGACACAGATACGCAGTATTTT

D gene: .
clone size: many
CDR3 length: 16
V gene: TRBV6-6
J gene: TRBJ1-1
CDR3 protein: CASSYSGSTPNTEAFF
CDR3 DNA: TGTGCCAGCAGTTACTCGGGTTCCACCCCCAACACTGAAGCTTTCTTT

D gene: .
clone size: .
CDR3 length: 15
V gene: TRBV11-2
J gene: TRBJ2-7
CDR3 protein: CASSWWRAGLYEQYF
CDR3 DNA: TGTGCCAGCAGCTGGTGGAGGGCGGGGCTATACGAGCAGTACTTC

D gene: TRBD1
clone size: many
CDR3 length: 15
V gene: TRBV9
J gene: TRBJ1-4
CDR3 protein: CASSSSGTGGEKLFF
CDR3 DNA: TGTGCCAGCAGCTCCTCCGGGACAGGGGGTGAAAAACTGTTTTTT

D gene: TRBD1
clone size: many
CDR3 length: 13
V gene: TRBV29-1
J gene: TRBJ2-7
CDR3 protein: CSARTGGAGEQYF
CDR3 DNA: TGCAGCGCAAGGACAGGGGGCGCGGGCGAGCAGTACTTC

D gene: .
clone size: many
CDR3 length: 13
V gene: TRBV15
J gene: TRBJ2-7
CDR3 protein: CATSRGVLGEQYF
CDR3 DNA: TGTGCCACCAGCAGAGGGGTATTGGGTGAGCAGTACTTC

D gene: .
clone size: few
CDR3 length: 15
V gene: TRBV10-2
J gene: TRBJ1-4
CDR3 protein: CASSESENGNEKLFF
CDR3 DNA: TGCGCCAGCAGTGAGTCCGAGAATGGTAATGAAAAACTGTTTTTT

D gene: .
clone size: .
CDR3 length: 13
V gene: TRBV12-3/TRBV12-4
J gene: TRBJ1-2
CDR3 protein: CASSLRNNYGYTF
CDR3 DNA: TGTGCCAGCAGTTTGAGGAATAACTATGGCTACACCTTC

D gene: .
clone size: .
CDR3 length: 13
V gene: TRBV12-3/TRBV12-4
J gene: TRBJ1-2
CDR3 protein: CASSSGQPYGYTF
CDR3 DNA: TGTGCCAGCAGCTCTGGGCAGCCCTATGGCTACACCTTC

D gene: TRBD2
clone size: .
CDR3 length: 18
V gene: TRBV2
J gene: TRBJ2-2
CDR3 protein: CASSEWASGGTNTGELFF
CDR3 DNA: TGTGCCAGCAGTGAATGGGCTAGCGGGGGTACGAACACCGGGGAGCTGTTTTTT

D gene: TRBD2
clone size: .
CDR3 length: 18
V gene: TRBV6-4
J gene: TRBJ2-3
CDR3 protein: CASSPGGLAGGGADTQYF
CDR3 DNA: TGTGCCAGCAGTCCCGGAGGACTAGCGGGGGGCGGGGCAGATACGCAGTATTTT

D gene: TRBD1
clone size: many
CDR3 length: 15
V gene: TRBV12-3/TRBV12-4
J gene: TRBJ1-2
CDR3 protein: CASSLTGGGSYGYTF
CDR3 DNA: TGTGCCAGCAGTTTGACAGGGGGCGGCAGCTATGGCTACACCTTC

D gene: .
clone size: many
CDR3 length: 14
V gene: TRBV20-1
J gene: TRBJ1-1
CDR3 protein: CSARDGARNTEAFF
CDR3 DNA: TGCAGTGCTAGAGACGGAGCAAGGAACACTGAAGCTTTCTTT

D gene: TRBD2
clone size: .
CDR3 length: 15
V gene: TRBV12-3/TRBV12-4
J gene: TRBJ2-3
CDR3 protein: CASSIAGGPTDTQYF
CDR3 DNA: TGTGCCAGCAGTATAGCGGGGGGACCCACAGATACGCAGTATTTT

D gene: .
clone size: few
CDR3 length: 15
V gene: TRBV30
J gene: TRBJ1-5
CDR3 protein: CAWSGGIISNQPQHF
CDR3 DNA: TGTGCCTGGAGTGGGGGAATCATTAGCAATCAGCCCCAGCATTTT

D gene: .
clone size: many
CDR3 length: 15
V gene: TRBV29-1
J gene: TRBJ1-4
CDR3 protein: CSVVTGTARNEKLFF
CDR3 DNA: TGCAGCGTTGTTACAGGGACCGCCCGAAATGAAAAACTGTTTTTT

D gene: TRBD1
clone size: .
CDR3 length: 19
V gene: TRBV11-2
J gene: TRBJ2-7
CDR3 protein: CASSFETRPDRVVPYEQYF
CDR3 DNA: TGTGCCAGCAGCTTCGAAACCCGCCCGGACAGGGTAGTTCCCTACGAGCAGTACTTC

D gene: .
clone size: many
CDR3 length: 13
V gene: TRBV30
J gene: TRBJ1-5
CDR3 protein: CAWSGQSNQPQHF
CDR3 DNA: TGTGCCTGGAGTGGACAGAGCAATCAGCCCCAGCATTTT

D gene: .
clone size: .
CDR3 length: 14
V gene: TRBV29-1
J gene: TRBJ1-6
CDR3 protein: CSARQKIFNSPLHF
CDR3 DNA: TGCAGTGCCCGCCAAAAGATTTTTAATTCACCCCTCCACTTT

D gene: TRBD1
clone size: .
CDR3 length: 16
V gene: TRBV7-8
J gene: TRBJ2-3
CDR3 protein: CASSLGRGRPDNEQYF
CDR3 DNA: TGTGCCAGCAGCTTAGGCAGGGGGCGTCCAGACAATGAGCAGTATTTT

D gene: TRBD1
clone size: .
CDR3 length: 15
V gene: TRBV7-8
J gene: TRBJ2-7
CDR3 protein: CASSPGTGSPYEQYF
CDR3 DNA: TGTGCCAGCAGTCCCGGGACAGGGTCGCCCTACGAGCAGTACTTC

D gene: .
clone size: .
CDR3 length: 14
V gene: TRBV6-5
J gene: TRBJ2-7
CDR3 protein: CASSYSGGHNEQYF
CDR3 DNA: TGTGCCAGCAGTTACTCGGGGGGTCACAATGAGCAGTACTTC

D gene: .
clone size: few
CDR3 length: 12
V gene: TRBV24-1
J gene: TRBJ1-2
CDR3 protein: CATSYGGAGYTF
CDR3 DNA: TGTGCCACCTCCTACGGAGGCGCTGGCTACACCTTC

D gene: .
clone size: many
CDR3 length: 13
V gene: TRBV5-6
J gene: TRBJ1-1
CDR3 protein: CASKNFGWAEAFF
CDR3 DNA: TGTGCCAGCAAGAACTTTGGCTGGGCAGAAGCTTTCTTT

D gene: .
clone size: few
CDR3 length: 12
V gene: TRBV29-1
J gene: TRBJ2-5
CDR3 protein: CSVGEVEETQYF
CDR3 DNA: TGCAGCGTTGGGGAGGTTGAAGAGACCCAGTACTTC

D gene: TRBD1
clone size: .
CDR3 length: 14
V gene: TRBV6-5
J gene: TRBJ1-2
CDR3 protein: CASRAGQRDYGYTF
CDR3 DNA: TGTGCCAGCAGAGCGGGACAGCGGGACTATGGCTACACCTTC

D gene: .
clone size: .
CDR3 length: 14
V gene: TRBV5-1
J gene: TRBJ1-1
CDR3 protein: CASSPPRENTEAFF
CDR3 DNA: TGCGCCAGCAGCCCGCCCCGGGAGAACACTGAAGCTTTCTTT

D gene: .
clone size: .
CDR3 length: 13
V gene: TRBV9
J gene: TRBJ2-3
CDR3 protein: CASSVEGTDTQYF
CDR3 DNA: TGTGCCAGCAGCGTAGAGGGCACAGATACGCAGTATTTT

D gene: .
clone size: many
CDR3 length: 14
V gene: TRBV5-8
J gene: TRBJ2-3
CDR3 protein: CASSLAGEADTQYF
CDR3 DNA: TGTGCCAGCAGCTTGGCCGGGGAGGCAGATACGCAGTATTTT

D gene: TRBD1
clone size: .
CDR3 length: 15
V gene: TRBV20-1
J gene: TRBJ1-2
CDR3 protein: CSARRQGAGDYDYTF
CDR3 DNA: TGCAGTGCCCGGAGACAGGGGGCGGGTGACTATGACTACACCTTC

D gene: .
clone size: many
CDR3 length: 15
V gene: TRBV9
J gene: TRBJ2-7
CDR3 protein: CASSVGQRSSYEQYF
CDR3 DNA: TGTGCCAGCAGCGTAGGGCAGAGGAGCTCCTACGAGCAGTACTTC

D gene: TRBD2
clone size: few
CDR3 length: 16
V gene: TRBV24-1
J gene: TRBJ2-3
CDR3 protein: CATSDPDVSGRGTQYF
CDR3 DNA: TGTGCCACCAGTGATCCAGACGTTAGCGGGAGGGGTACGCAGTATTTT

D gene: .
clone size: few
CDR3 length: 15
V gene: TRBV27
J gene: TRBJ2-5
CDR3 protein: CASSVRDRSEETQYF
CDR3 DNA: TGTGCCAGCAGTGTAAGAGACAGGTCCGAAGAGACCCAGTACTTC

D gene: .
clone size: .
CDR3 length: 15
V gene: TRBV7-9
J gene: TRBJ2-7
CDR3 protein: CASRLGRDAAYEQYF
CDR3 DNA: TGTGCCAGCAGGTTAGGACGGGATGCAGCCTACGAGCAGTACTTC

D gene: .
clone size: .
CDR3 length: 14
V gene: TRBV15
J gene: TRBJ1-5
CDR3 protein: CATSIPGSNQPQHF
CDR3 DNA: TGTGCCACCAGTATTCCCGGAAGCAATCAGCCCCAGCATTTT

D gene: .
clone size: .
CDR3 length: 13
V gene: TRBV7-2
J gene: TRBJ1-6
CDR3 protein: CASSTPGRGTLHF
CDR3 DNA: TGTGCCAGCAGCACCCCGGGACGGGGAACCCTCCACTTT

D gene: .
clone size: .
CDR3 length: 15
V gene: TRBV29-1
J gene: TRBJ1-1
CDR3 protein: CSVARGVGRNTEAFF
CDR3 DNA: TGCAGCGTTGCCAGGGGTGTGGGTCGAAACACTGAAGCTTTCTTT